The rows below give T cell receptor beta chains drawn from one sample of a study of OX40 agonist ivuxolimab in advanced cancers. Sequencing was performed with immunoSEQ multiplex PCR; in TCRdb, only in-frame clones are kept and a portion is missing. The sample holds roughly 80,000 clones, approximately 87% seen once. The sample consisted of CD4+ or CD8+ T cells sorted from blood, taken in a trial of the OX40 agonist ivuxolimab. The receptors were gathered from an adult with an advanced solid tumor such as melanoma, head and neck, liver or kidney cancer. Both conserved end residues are part of each CDR3. The order of the fields is J gene, clone size, D gene, V gene, CDR3 DNA, CDR3 protein. The D gene is left open where the match is weak. A row's size may be missing; if present it is once, few, many or a size class.

j_call: TRBJ1-5; clone_size: few; d_call: NA; v_call: TRBV30; cdr3_nt: TGTGCCTGGAGTCAAGGTCTTGGTAATCAGCCCCAGCATTTT; cdr3_aa: CAWSQGLGNQPQHF
j_call: TRBJ2-5; clone_size: NA; d_call: TRBD1; v_call: TRBV7-3; cdr3_nt: TGTGCCAGCAGCCCCGGGACAGCCTACGGGGAGACCCAGTACTTC; cdr3_aa: CASSPGTAYGETQYF
j_call: TRBJ1-4; clone_size: NA; d_call: NA; v_call: TRBV11-2; cdr3_nt: TGTGCCAGCCGTATGGGGGAAAAACTGTTTTTT; cdr3_aa: CASRMGEKLFF
j_call: TRBJ1-1; clone_size: NA; d_call: NA; v_call: TRBV29-1; cdr3_nt: TGCAGCGTTGCCAGAAGTTATGACACTGAAGCTTTCTTT; cdr3_aa: CSVARSYDTEAFF
j_call: TRBJ1-6; clone_size: few; d_call: NA; v_call: TRBV6-1; cdr3_nt: TGTGCCAGCAGTGAGCGTTGGGGGGCTGTCTCACCCCTCCACTTT; cdr3_aa: CASSERWGAVSPLHF
j_call: TRBJ1-2; clone_size: NA; d_call: NA; v_call: TRBV2; cdr3_nt: TGTGCCAGCAGTGAAGTTCAGGGGAGGGATGGCTACACCTTC; cdr3_aa: CASSEVQGRDGYTF
j_call: TRBJ2-3; clone_size: NA; d_call: NA; v_call: TRBV5-1; cdr3_nt: TGCGCCAGCAGCTTGTATGGGGTCAGCACAGATACGCAGTATTTT; cdr3_aa: CASSLYGVSTDTQYF
j_call: TRBJ2-7; clone_size: once; d_call: NA; v_call: TRBV2; cdr3_nt: TGTGCCAGCAGTGACAACCTCGCCTACGAGCAGTACTTC; cdr3_aa: CASSDNLAYEQYF
j_call: TRBJ1-2; clone_size: NA; d_call: TRBD1; v_call: TRBV30; cdr3_nt: TGTGCCTGGAGTGTTGTCCGGGACAGGTGGGGGAACTATGGCTACACCTTC; cdr3_aa: CAWSVVRDRWGNYGYTF
j_call: TRBJ2-3; clone_size: once; d_call: TRBD2; v_call: TRBV30; cdr3_nt: TGTGCCTGGAGTTTGGGGGGGAGAAACACAGATACGCAGTATTTT; cdr3_aa: CAWSLGGRNTDTQYF
j_call: TRBJ1-4; clone_size: NA; d_call: NA; v_call: TRBV7-2; cdr3_nt: TGTGCCAGCAGCCGAATGGGGGGCTTAAAACTGTTTTTT; cdr3_aa: CASSRMGGLKLFF
j_call: TRBJ2-5; clone_size: once; d_call: TRBD2; v_call: TRBV7-7; cdr3_nt: TGTGCCAGCAGCTTAGGACTAGCGAGAGAGACCCAGTACTTC; cdr3_aa: CASSLGLARETQYF
j_call: TRBJ2-7; clone_size: NA; d_call: NA; v_call: TRBV6-5; cdr3_nt: TGTGCCAGCAGTTATAGCGGAACCAACACCTACGAGCAGTACTTC; cdr3_aa: CASSYSGTNTYEQYF
j_call: TRBJ2-5; clone_size: NA; d_call: TRBD2; v_call: TRBV7-7; cdr3_nt: TGTGCTAGCAGCCTCGGGACTAGCGGGGGAGAGACCCAGTACTTC; cdr3_aa: CASSLGTSGGETQYF
j_call: TRBJ2-1; clone_size: NA; d_call: TRBD2; v_call: TRBV7-8; cdr3_nt: TGTGCCAGCAGCCCAGCTAGCGGGGTCTCCGATGAGCAGTTCTTC; cdr3_aa: CASSPASGVSDEQFF
j_call: TRBJ1-3; clone_size: few; d_call: NA; v_call: TRBV4-1; cdr3_nt: TGCGCCAGCAGCCAAGGGATCGTCTTCTCTGGAAACACCATATATTTT; cdr3_aa: CASSQGIVFSGNTIYF
j_call: TRBJ1-2; clone_size: NA; d_call: NA; v_call: TRBV5-6; cdr3_nt: TGTGCCAGCAGCCCCCCCAACAGAGCTAACTATGGCTACACCTTC; cdr3_aa: CASSPPNRANYGYTF
j_call: TRBJ1-4; clone_size: NA; d_call: NA; v_call: TRBV20-1; cdr3_nt: TGCAGTGCTACCCGGGGGGAAAAACTGTTTTTT; cdr3_aa: CSATRGEKLFF
j_call: TRBJ1-4; clone_size: NA; d_call: NA; v_call: TRBV5-1; cdr3_nt: TGCGCCAGCAGCTTGGGAGAGGGGTCGGGAGAAAAACTGTTTTTT; cdr3_aa: CASSLGEGSGEKLFF
j_call: TRBJ2-7; clone_size: NA; d_call: TRBD2; v_call: TRBV27; cdr3_nt: TGTGCCAGCAGTTTCAGGAGGCGGGGACTAGCGGGCCCGAACTCCTACGAGCAGTACTTC; cdr3_aa: CASSFRRRGLAGPNSYEQYF
j_call: TRBJ1-2; clone_size: NA; d_call: NA; v_call: TRBV9; cdr3_nt: TGTGCCAGCAGCGTAGATACTTCCTATGGCTACACCTTC; cdr3_aa: CASSVDTSYGYTF
j_call: TRBJ1-2; clone_size: NA; d_call: NA; v_call: TRBV29-1; cdr3_nt: TGCAGCGCGGTGGGGGCTGACTATGGCTACACCTTC; cdr3_aa: CSAVGADYGYTF
j_call: TRBJ1-5; clone_size: NA; d_call: NA; v_call: TRBV7-9; cdr3_nt: TGTGCCAGCAGCTTAAACAATCAGCCCCAGCATTTT; cdr3_aa: CASSLNNQPQHF
j_call: TRBJ1-1; clone_size: NA; d_call: TRBD1; v_call: TRBV6-5; cdr3_nt: TGTGCCAGCAGTTACTCGAGCGTCAGGGGGGACACTGAAGCTTTCTTT; cdr3_aa: CASSYSSVRGDTEAFF
j_call: TRBJ1-1; clone_size: NA; d_call: NA; v_call: TRBV7-9; cdr3_nt: TGTGCCAGCAGCCCGACTGCCGGGGGTGACGACACTGAAGCTTTCTTT; cdr3_aa: CASSPTAGGDDTEAFF
j_call: TRBJ2-2; clone_size: once; d_call: NA; v_call: TRBV19; cdr3_nt: TGTGCCAGTAGTCCGCAGGCAAGCACCGGGGAGCTGTTTTTT; cdr3_aa: CASSPQASTGELFF
j_call: TRBJ1-1; clone_size: NA; d_call: NA; v_call: TRBV30; cdr3_nt: TGTGCCTGGAGCGCTTCATTGGGCACTGAAGCTTTCTTT; cdr3_aa: CAWSASLGTEAFF
j_call: TRBJ2-3; clone_size: NA; d_call: NA; v_call: TRBV18; cdr3_nt: TGTGCCAGCTCACCAGGGGGCACAGATACGCAGTATTTT; cdr3_aa: CASSPGGTDTQYF
j_call: TRBJ2-3; clone_size: NA; d_call: TRBD1; v_call: TRBV7-2; cdr3_nt: TGTGCCAGCAGCCGGACAGGGGTTCAAGATACGCAGTATTTT; cdr3_aa: CASSRTGVQDTQYF
j_call: TRBJ2-7; clone_size: NA; d_call: NA; v_call: TRBV19; cdr3_nt: TGTGCCAGTTCGAAAGGGTCGGGACGGGACGAGCAGTACTTC; cdr3_aa: CASSKGSGRDEQYF